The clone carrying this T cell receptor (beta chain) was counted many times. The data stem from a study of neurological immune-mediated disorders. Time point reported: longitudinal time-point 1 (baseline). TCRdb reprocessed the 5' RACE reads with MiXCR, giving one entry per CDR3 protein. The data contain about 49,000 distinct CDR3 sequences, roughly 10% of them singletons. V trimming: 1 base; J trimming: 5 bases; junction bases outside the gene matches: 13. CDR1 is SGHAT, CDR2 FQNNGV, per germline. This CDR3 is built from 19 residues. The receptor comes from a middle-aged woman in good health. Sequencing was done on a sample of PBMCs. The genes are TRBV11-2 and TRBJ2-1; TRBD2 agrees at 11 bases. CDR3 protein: CASSLVFSGGAIPHNEQFF. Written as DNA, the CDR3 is TGTGCCAGCAGCTTAGTCTTTAGCGGGGGGGCCATCCCCCACAATGAGCAGTTCTTC.